The 20 T cell receptor beta chains reported below all come from one sample, sequenced in a study of shared clonotypes between healthy human individuals. Method: immunoSEQ multiplex PCR; TCRdb's copy keeps in-frame clones and lacks some. The data contain around 1.6 million clones, 95% to 99% of them singletons. Sample: naive CD4+ T cells sorted from blood. Subset given: CD45RA+ positively selected. These receptors all stem from a man aged 25 to 40 in good health.

The rearrangement uses TRBV13 and TRBJ2-4; possible D gene TRBD1, 5 bases. Per germline, CDR1 PRHDT and CDR2 FYEKMQ (reference sequence). CDR3 size: 15 residues. Trimming cost V 4 bases and J 1 base, with 11 bases left between them. Here the CDR3 DNA reads TGTGCCAGCAGCTCCACAGGAGCGGCCAAAAACATTCAGTACTTC. Protein sequence: CASSSTGAAKNIQYF.

The chain uses TRBV11-2 and TRBJ2-7; TRBD1 or TRBD2 may be the D gene (6 bases each). Germline lookup yields CDR1 SGHAT and CDR2 FQNNGV. CDR3 length: 14 residues. Trimming left V 5 bases short and J 4 bases short, with 15 bases between. The CDR3 protein is CASSPGAGLYEQYF. The CDR3 DNA reads TGTGCCAGCAGCCCGGGGGCAGGTTTGTACGAGCAGTACTTC.

This rearrangement joins TRBV7-9 to TRBJ1-3, with 8 bases lining up with TRBD1. CDR1 is SEHNR and CDR2 is FQNEAQ in the germline V gene (reference sequence). There are 19 residues in the CDR3. The V gene end was trimmed by 1 base and the J gene end by 0 bases; junction bases not matched to a gene: 11. CDR3 DNA sequence: TGTGCCAGCAGCTTAGAATTAGGGACAGGACAACTCTCTGGAAACACCATATATTTT. Its translation: CASSLELGTGQLSGNTIYF. Complete variable domain (other parts from reference TRBV7-9 and TRBJ1-3): DTGVSQNPRHKITKRGQNVTFRCDPISEHNRLYWYRQTLGQGPEFLTYFQNEAQLEKSRLLSDRFSAERPKGSFSTLEIQRTEQGDSAMYLCASSLELGTGQLSGNTIYFGEGSWLTVV.

This chain joins TRBV5-4 and TRBJ2-6; 9 positions match TRBD1. V lost 4 bases to trimming and J lost 0 bases; unmatched junction nucleotides: 2. This CDR3 has 16 residues. Germline-derived CDR1 and CDR2 are SGHNT and YYREEE (reference sequence). The CDR3 here is CASSGQGYSGANVLTF. The CDR3 nucleotides are TGTGCCAGCAGCGGACAGGGGTACTCTGGGGCCAACGTCCTGACTTTC.

This clone occurred once. V usage is TRBV28 and J usage is TRBJ2-1; 8 bases line up with TRBD2. Germline V gives CDR1 MDHEN, CDR2 SYDVKM. The CDR3 is made up of 17 amino acids. V shed 3 bases and J 2 bases; nucleotides not matched to a gene: 9. CDR3 loop: CASSLPSGRRTYNEQFF. The CDR3 DNA reads TGTGCCAGCAGTTTGCCCAGCGGGAGAAGGACCTACAATGAGCAGTTCTTC.

A note on this clone: The identical CDR3 is also encoded by other nucleotide sequences in the sample. The chain links TRBV20-1 to TRBJ2-3, with no clear D. The CDR3 is 11 amino acids. V was clipped by 3 bases and J by 4 bases, with 5 bases between them. Germline V gives CDR1 DFQATT, CDR2 SNEGSKA (reference sequence). The CDR3 nucleotides are TGCAGTGCTAGTCGGGCAGATACGCAGTATTTT. Translated: CSASRADTQYF.

This clone was recorded only once. V gene TRBV28 combines with J gene TRBJ2-7; a weak D match, TRBD1 (6 bases). The CDR3 extends over 11 amino acids. Germline CDR1 and CDR2: MDHEN and SYDVKM. V dropped 10 bases and J dropped 5 bases, with 12 bases sitting between them. The CDR3 loop reads CAIGTINEQYF. The CDR3 DNA reads as TGTGCCATCGGGACAATCAACGAGCAGTACTTC.

The rearrangement links TRBV7-6 to TRBJ1-4; D gene ambiguous. The V end was cut by 0 bases, the J end by 7 bases, with 15 bases between. This CDR3 region has 16 residues. Germline V gene lookup returns CDR1 SGHVS and CDR2 FNYEAQ. The CDR3 region has the DNA TGTGCCAGCAGCTTAGCCCCGGGGTTTATGCCTGAAAAACTGTTTTTT. It is translated as CASSLAPGFMPEKLFF.

The CDR3 loop reads CASSLGGVEKPQHF. In DNA, the CDR3 is TGTGCCAGCAGCTTAGGAGGGGTTGAGAAGCCCCAGCATTTT. The genes are TRBV7-2 and TRBJ1-5, with D tentatively TRBD1 (5 bases). The CDR3 length is 14 residues. V lost 1 base to trimming and J lost 8 bases, with 12 bases between them. Germline CDR1 and CDR2: SGHTA and FQGNSA.

This clone was found once. V is TRBV25-1 and J is TRBJ2-3; tentatively, D is TRBD1 (6 bases). Germline lookup yields CDR1 MGHDK and CDR2 SYGVNS. V was shortened by 3 bases and J by 4 bases, with 14 bases between the two germline ends. The CDR3 is made up of 15 amino acids. The CDR3 region has the DNA TGTGCCAGCAGTGAGCCCCAGGGGATTGCAGATACGCAGTATTTT. Protein product: CASSEPQGIADTQYF.

The chain employs TRBV29-1 and TRBJ2-4; D may be TRBD2 (6 bases). CDR3 length: 16 amino acids. Germline CDR1 reads SQVTM; CDR2 reads ANQGSEA. V lost 4 bases to trimming and J lost 9 bases, with 25 bases between them. The CDR3 spells CSVGPYRASGAPIQYF. DNA of the CDR3: TGCAGCGTTGGTCCTTACCGAGCGTCGGGAGCACCCATTCAGTACTTC.

The rearrangement links TRBV5-1 to TRBJ2-1; weak D call: TRBD1 (5 bases). The V and J ends lost 5 bases and 6 bases respectively, with 15 bases between them. CDR1 and CDR2 from the germline V gene are SGHRS and YFSETQ. This CDR3 region has 14 residues. CDR3 bases: TGCGCCAGCAGGGACACACCGGCCCCCAATGAGCAGTTCTTC. It encodes CASRDTPAPNEQFF. The variable domain in full, completed from reference TRBV5-1 and TRBJ2-1, reads KAGVTQTPRYLIKTRGQQVTLSCSPISGHRSVSWYQQTPGQGLQFLFEYFSETQRNKGNFPGRFSGRQFSNSRSEMNVSTLELGDSALYLCASRDTPAPNEQFFGPGTRLTVL.

The chain carries TRBV5-6 and TRBJ1-1; D perhaps matches TRBD1 (6 bases). Looked up from germline, CDR1 is SGHDT and CDR2 is YYEEEE. The ends were cut back, 0 bases at V and 5 bases at J, with 14 bases in the middle. The CDR3 extends over 15 amino acids. CDR3 amino acids: CASSLGQGWGTEAFF. In DNA, the CDR3 is TGTGCCAGCAGCTTGGGCCAGGGGTGGGGAACTGAAGCTTTCTTT.

The chain combines TRBV2 with TRBJ1-2; 7 bases fit TRBD1. Germline V gene data show CDR1 as SNHLY and CDR2 as FYNNEI. The CDR3 sequence is 13 residues long. V shed 6 bases and J 1 base; nucleotides not matched to a gene: 2. This CDR3 reads CASRGDSNYGYTF. The CDR3 DNA reads TGTGCCAGCAGGGGGGACAGTAACTATGGCTACACCTTC.

The V gene is TRBV27, the J gene TRBJ2-7; D might be TRBD2 (5 bases). There are 16 residues in the CDR3. Germline V CDR1 and CDR2: MNHEY, SMNVEV (reference sequence). Trimming removed 0 bases at V and 3 bases at J, with 15 bases between. The CDR3 DNA reads TGTGCCAGCAGTTTATCGTTTCGGGCGCGGGTCTACGAGCAGTACTTC. It yields the protein CASSLSFRARVYEQYF.

The chain couples TRBV10-2 to TRBJ2-1; 9 nucleotides match TRBD1. Germline CDR1 is WSHSY and CDR2 is SAAADI. The junction had 11 bases not matched to a gene; V was cut back by 4 bases and J by 7 bases. The CDR3 covers 16 residues. CDR3 bases: TGCGCCAGCAGTGGTACGGACAGGGGCGTCCGGAATGAGCAGTTCTTC. Translation gives CASSGTDRGVRNEQFF.

The chain couples TRBV19 to TRBJ2-1, with D uncertain. The CDR3 contains 17 residues. Trimming stripped 5 bases from V and 5 bases from J, with 22 bases between. Germline assignment: CDR1 LNHDA and CDR2 SQIVND (reference sequence). The CDR3 is CASSFSLRSPINNEQFF. CDR3 in DNA: TGTGCCAGTAGTTTCTCCCTGCGTTCCCCCATTAACAATGAGCAGTTCTTC.

V and J are TRBV5-6 and TRBJ2-1, with a tentative D call TRBD1 (6 bases). The CDR3 has 13 amino acids. Trimming removed 5 bases at V and 10 bases at J, with 16 bases between. Per germline, CDR1 SGHDT and CDR2 YYEEEE. CDR3: CASSLQGPYEQFF. The CDR3 DNA reads as TGTGCCAGCAGTTTACAGGGACCGTACGAGCAGTTCTTC.

The DNA of the CDR3 is TGCAGCGTCAAGACAGGGCCAGAGACCCAGTACTTC. It codes for CSVKTGPETQYF. The chain joins TRBV29-1 to TRBJ2-5; 7 bases align to TRBD1. The CDR3 consists of 12 residues. CDR1 is SQVTM and CDR2 is ANQGSEA in the germline V gene. V was pared by 6 bases and J by 4 bases, with 5 bases of the junction left unmatched.

The chain joins TRBV12-5 to TRBJ2-6; no firm D call. Germline V gene sequence: CDR1 LGHNT, CDR2 FRNRAP. CDR3 length equals 15 residues. V was pared by 3 bases and J by 0 bases, with 6 bases between. The CDR3 region is CASGFDTSGANVLTF. DNA of the CDR3: TGTGCTAGTGGTTTCGACACCTCTGGGGCCAACGTCCTGACTTTC. The complete variable domain, with remaining parts taken from reference TRBV12-5 and TRBJ2-6, reads DARVTQTPRHKVTEMGQEVTMRCQPILGHNTVFWYRQTMMQGLELLAYFRNRAPLDDSGMPKDRFSAEMPDATLATLKIQPSEPRDSAVYFCASGFDTSGANVLTFGAGSRLTVL.